What follows is one T cell receptor beta chain and its context. Its recognized antigen is unknown. Nothing much larger sits one base from this clone, and base qualities are not available. TCRbeta CDR3 regions were amplified from genomic DNA using the immunoSEQ Assay, a bias-controlled multiplex PCR. Per the authors' processing: Within the assay, amplification of reference gene primers was used to estimate how many nucleated cells each sample contained. Sequence reads were collapsed and filtered to measure the absolute abundance of every unique TCRbeta CDR3 rearrangement. For each sample, productive Simpson clonality was calculated as the square root of Simpson's diversity index across productive rearrangements. TCRdb holds this immuneACCESS table with in-frame rearrangements only. Some clones are missing; in checked studies, unresolved V genes explain under half, and the rest has no known cause. The V and J calls and clone size come from that table; D and trimming were worked out from the DNA. The sample yields 250,000 to 350,000 clones; roughly 90% were counted once. The biggest ten clones account for around 10% of the sample.

This sample stems from a study of blood T cell repertoires in COVID-19 (dated by TCRdb to about 2020). Looking at the study overall: Samples from collaborators originated in the United States, Italy and Spain and spanned both the acute and convalescent phases of COVID-19. The prospective study material was composed of cDNA or gDNA derived from T cells, B-cell-depleted T cells, or PBMCs. Subjects who had been exposed to COVID-19, were actively infected with it, or had recovered from it provided the deeply sampled blood TCRbeta repertoires that made up the dataset. The repertoires were released in a freely available public database intended as a resource for research on the immune response to SARS-CoV-2. The samples were drawn from the first 160 participants of the ongoing ImmuneRACE study and from 950 to 1,500 subjects provided by 6 global collaborators. Sample metadata almost always included a de-identified subject ID, COVID-19 status, age in years and sex. HLA class I and class II types, where available, came from metadata supplied by the sample provider rather than from assay-based typing. What the work shows at the level of the full study, not this receptor alone: The quantity of clinical and demographic metadata differed by source and by participant and was supplied without curation.

There are 13 amino acids in the CDR3, from cysteine to phenylalanine inclusive. Only CDR3 DNA is held: 39 bases, read in frame from base 1. Cut back by 1 base and 7 bases, the V and J ends lie 9 bases apart. The germline V gene supplies CDR1 SGHRS and CDR2 YFSETQ. One collaborating source in Seattle enrolled patients during active infection and followed them longitudinally through the course of disease. The collaborating institutions used their own protocols to collect whole blood in K2EDTA tubes. For TCRbeta analysis, collaborators shipped samples in one of three forms: frozen whole blood, isolated PBMCs, or DNA extracted from either of those sample types.

The sequence was collected from a woman aged 25 to 39 with COVID-19, enrolled during active disease. Sequencing was performed on peripheral blood. Recombination joined TRBV5-1 with TRBJ2-1; the D gene is perhaps TRBD1, on 6 matching bases. The bases read TGCGCCAGCAGCTTGTACAGGGAAAATGAGCAGTTCTTC. It encodes CASSLYRENEQFF.